This T cell receptor beta chain derives from a study of cytomegalovirus exposure and HLA in healthy donors. This CDR3 region has 12 residues. Germline V CDR1 and CDR2: SNHLY, FYNNEI. Trimming removed 6 bases from V and 8 bases from J, with 11 bases in between. The PCR used 60 Vbeta and 13 Jbeta primers. Using immunoSEQ multiplex PCR, the repertoire was profiled, and TCRdb retains in-frame clones only, with some absent. The profile shows some 120,000 clones, roughly 66% of them singletons. The sequenced sample consisted of PBMCs. The chain has TRBV2 and TRBJ2-1, with unresolved D. This clonotype was obtained from a man in his sixties in good health and CMV-seropositive. The CDR3 coding sequence is TGTGCCAGCAGGGGCTGGGCTCATGAGCAGTTCTTC. Protein: CASRGWAHEQFF.